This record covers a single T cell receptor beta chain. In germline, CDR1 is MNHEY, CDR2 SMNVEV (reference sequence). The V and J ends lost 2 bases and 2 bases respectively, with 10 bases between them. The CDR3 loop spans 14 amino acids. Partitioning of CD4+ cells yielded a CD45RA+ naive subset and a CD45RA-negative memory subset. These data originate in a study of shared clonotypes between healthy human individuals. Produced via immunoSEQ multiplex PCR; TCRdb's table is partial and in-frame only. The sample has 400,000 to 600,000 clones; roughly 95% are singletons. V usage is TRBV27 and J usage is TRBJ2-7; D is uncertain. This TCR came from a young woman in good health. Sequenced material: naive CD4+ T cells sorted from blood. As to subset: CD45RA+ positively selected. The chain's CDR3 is CASSLSGIPYEQYF. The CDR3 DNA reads TGTGCCAGCAGTTTAAGTGGGATTCCCTACGAGCAGTACTTC.